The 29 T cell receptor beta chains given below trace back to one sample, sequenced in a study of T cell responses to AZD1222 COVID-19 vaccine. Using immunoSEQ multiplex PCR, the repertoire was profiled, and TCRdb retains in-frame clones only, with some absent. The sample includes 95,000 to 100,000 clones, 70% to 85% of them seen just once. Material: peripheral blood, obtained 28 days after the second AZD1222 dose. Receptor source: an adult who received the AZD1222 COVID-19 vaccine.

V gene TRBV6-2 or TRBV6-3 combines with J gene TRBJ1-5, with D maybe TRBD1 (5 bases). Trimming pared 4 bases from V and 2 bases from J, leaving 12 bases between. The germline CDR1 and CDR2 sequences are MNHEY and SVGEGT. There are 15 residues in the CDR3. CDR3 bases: TGTGCCAGCAGTTCCGGGGGGATCGGCAATCAGCCCCAGCATTTT. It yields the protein CASSSGGIGNQPQHF.

CDR3 sequence (DNA): TGCGCCAGCAGCCGTGGGAGGGCCGACCTCTACGAGCAGTACTTC. This gives the protein CASSRGRADLYEQYF. This chain joins TRBV5-1 and TRBJ2-7, with TRBD2 identical over 7 bases. Germline loops: CDR1 SGHRS, CDR2 YFSETQ. The CDR3 runs to 15 residues. V lost 4 bases, J lost 3 bases, and 10 bases stayed unmatched.

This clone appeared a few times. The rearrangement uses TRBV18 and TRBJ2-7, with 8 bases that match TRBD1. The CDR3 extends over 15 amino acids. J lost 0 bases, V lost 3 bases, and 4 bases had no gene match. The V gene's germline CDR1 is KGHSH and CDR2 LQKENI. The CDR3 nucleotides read TGTGCCAGCTCACCGGGACAGGATATCTCCTACGAGCAGTACTTC. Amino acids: CASSPGQDISYEQYF.

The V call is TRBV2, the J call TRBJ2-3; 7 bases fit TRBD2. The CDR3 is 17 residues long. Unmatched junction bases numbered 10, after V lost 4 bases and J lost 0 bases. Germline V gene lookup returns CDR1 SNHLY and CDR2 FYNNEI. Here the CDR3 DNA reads TGTGCCAGCAGTGGAGGGGAGGGTATTATTAGCACAGATACGCAGTATTTT. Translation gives CASSGGEGIISTDTQYF.

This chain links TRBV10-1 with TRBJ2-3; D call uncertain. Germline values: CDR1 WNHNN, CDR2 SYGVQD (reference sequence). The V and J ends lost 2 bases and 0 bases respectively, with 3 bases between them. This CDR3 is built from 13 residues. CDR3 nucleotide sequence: TGCGCCAGCAGTGAGGGGAGCACAGATACGCAGTATTTT. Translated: CASSEGSTDTQYF.

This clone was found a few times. The CDR3 here is CASSPLRGSYEQYF. For the CDR3, the DNA is TGTGCCAGCAGCCCCCTACGGGGCTCCTACGAGCAGTACTTC. The rearrangement joins TRBV11-2 to TRBJ2-7, with a tentative D call TRBD2 (5 bases). The CDR3 has 14 residues. With 5 bases removed from V and 0 bases from J, the gap between germline ends came to 11 bases. Per germline, CDR1 SGHAT and CDR2 FQNNGV.

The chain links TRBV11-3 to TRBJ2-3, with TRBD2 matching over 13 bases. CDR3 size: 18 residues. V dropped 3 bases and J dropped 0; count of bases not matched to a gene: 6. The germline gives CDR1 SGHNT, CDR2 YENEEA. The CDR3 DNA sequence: TGTGCCAGCAGCTTCGGACTAGCGGGAGCTGCTAGCACAGATACGCAGTATTTT. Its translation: CASSFGLAGAASTDTQYF.

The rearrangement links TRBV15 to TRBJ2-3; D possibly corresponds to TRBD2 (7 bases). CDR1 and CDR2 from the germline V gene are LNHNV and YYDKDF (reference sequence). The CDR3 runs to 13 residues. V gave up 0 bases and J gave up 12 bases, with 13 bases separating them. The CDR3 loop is CATSRDGGGFQYF. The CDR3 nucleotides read TGTGCCACCAGCAGAGATGGGGGGGGCTTCCAGTATTTT.

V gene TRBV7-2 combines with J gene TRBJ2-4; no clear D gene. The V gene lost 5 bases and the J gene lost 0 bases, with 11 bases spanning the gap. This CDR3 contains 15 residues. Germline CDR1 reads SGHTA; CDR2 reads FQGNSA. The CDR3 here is CASSAVDLAKNIQYF. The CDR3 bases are TGTGCCAGCAGCGCGGTTGATCTAGCCAAAAACATTCAGTACTTC.

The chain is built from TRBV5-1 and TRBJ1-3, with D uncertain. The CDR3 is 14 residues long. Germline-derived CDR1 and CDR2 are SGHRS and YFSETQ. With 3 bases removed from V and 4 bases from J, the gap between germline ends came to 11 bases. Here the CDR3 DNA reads TGCGCCAGCAGCTATGGAGGCATCGGAAACACCATATATTTT. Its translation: CASSYGGIGNTIYF.

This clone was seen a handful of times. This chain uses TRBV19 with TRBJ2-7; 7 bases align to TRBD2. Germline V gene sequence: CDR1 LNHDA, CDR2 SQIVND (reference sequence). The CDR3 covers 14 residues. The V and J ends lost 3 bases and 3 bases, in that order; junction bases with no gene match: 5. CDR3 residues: CASSIGGGVYEQYF. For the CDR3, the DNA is TGTGCCAGTAGTATCGGCGGGGGAGTCTACGAGCAGTACTTC.

This CDR3 is CASSPDWGSSGDTQYF. DNA for the CDR3: TGCGCCAGCAGCCCAGACTGGGGGAGTTCGGGAGATACGCAGTATTTT. The chain has TRBV5-1 and TRBJ2-3; D might be TRBD1 or TRBD2, each matching 5 bases. V was cut by 4 bases and J by 5 bases, with 20 bases left in between. CDR3 length equals 16 residues. From germline, CDR1 is SGHRS and CDR2 YFSETQ.

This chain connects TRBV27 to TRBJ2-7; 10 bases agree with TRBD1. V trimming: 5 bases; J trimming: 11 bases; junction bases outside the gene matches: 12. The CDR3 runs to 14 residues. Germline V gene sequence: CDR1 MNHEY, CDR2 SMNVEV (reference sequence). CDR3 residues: CASSVRQGAYREYF. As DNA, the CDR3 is TGTGCCAGCAGTGTTCGACAGGGGGCGTACCGGGAGTACTTC.

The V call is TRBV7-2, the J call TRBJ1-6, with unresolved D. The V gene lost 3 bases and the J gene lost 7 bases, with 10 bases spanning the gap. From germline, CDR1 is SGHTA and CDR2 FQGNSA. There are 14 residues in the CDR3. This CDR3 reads CASSFVSSNSPLHF. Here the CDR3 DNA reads TGTGCCAGCAGCTTCGTTTCTTCGAATTCACCCCTCCACTTT.

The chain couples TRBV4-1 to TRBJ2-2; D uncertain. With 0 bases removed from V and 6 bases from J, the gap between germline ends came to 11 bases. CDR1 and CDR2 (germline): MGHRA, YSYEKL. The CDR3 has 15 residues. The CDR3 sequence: CASSQEGIRPGELFF. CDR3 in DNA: TGCGCCAGCAGCCAAGAAGGGATCCGGCCCGGGGAGCTGTTTTTT.

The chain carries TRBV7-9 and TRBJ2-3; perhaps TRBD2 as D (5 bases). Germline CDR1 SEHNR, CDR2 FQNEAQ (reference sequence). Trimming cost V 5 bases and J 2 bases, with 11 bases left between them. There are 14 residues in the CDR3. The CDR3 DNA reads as TGTGCCAGCAGCCCGGGCGGGTCCACAGATACGCAGTATTTT. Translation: CASSPGGSTDTQYF.

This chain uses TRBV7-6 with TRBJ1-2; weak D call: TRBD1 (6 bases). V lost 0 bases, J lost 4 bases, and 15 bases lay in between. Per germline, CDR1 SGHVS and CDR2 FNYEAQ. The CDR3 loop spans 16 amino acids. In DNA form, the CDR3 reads TGTGCCAGCAGCTTAGCGAGGGCAGGGGACGGCTATGGCTACACCTTC. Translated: CASSLARAGDGYGYTF.

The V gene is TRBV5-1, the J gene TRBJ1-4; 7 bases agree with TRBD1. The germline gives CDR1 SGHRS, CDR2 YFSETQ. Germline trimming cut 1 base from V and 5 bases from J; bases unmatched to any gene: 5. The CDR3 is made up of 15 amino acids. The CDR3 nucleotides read TGCGCCAGCAGCTTGCCCGGGACAGCAAATGAAAAACTGTTTTTT. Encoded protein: CASSLPGTANEKLFF.

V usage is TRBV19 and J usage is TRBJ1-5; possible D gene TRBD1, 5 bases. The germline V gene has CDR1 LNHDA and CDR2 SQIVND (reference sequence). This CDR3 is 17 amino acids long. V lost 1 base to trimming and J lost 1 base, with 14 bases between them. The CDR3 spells CASSIAPGSVSNQPQHF. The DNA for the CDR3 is TGTGCCAGTAGTATAGCGCCAGGGTCGGTAAGCAATCAGCCCCAGCATTTT.

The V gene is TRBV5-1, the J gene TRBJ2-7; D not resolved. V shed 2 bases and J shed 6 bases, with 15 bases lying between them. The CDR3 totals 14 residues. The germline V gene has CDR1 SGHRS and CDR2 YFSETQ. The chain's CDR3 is CASSFKQIPSEQYF. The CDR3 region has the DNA TGCGCCAGCAGCTTTAAACAGATCCCCAGCGAGCAGTACTTC.

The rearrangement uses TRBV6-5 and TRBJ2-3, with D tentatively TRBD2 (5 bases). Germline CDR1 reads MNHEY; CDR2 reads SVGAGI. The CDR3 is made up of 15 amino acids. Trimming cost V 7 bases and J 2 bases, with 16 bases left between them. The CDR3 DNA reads TGTGCCAGCAAGCGGAGGACCTCGGACACAGATACGCAGTATTTT. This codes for CASKRRTSDTDTQYF.

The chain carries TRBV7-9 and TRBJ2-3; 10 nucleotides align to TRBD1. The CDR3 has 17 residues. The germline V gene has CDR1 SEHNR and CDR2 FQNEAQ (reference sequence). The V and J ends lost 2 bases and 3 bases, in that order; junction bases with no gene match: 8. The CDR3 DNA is TGTGCCAGCAGCTTACGAGCCCGGACAGGGGGGACAGATACGCAGTATTTT. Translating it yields CASSLRARTGGTDTQYF.

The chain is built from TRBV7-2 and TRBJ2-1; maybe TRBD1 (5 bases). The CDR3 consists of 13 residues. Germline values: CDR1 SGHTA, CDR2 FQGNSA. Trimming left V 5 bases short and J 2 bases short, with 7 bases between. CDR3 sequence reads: CASSPDTYNEQFF. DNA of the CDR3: TGTGCCAGCAGCCCGGACACCTACAATGAGCAGTTCTTC.

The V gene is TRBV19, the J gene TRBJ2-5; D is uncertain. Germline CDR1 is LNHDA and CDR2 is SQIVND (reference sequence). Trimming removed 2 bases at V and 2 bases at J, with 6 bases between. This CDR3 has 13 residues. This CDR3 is CASSINPQETQYF. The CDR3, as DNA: TGTGCCAGTAGTATAAACCCACAAGAGACCCAGTACTTC.

The CDR3 loop reads CASSLDRGLGYTF. The DNA of the CDR3 is TGTGCCAGCAGCTTGGACAGGGGGCTCGGCTACACCTTC. The genes are TRBV7-9 and TRBJ1-2; 11 nucleotides agree with TRBD1. J was trimmed by 8 bases and V by 3 bases; bases with no gene match: 2. The CDR3 sequence is 13 residues long. The V gene's germline CDR1 is SEHNR and CDR2 FQNEAQ (reference sequence).

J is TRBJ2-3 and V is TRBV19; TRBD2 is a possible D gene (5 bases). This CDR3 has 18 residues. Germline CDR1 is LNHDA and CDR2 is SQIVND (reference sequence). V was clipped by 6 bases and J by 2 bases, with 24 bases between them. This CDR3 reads CASSPITALEKNTDTQYF. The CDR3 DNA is TGTGCCAGTAGCCCAATCACGGCACTAGAAAAGAACACAGATACGCAGTATTTT. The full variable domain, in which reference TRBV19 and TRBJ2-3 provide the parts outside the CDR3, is DGGITQSPKYLFRKEGQNVTLSCEQNLNHDAMYWYRQDPGQGLRLIYYSQIVNDFQKGDIAEGYSVSREKKESFPLTVTSAQKNPTAFYLCASSPITALEKNTDTQYFGPGTRLTVL.

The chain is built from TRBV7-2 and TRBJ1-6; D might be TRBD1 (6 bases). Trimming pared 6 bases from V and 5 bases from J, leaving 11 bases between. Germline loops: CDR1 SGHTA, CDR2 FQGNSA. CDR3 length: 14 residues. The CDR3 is CASRVDRNNSPLHF. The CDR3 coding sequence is TGTGCCAGCAGGGTAGACAGGAATAATTCACCCCTCCACTTT.

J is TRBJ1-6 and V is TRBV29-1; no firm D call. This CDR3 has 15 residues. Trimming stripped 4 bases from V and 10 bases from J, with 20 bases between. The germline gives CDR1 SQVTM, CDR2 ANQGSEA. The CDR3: CSVGEDPTISSPLHF. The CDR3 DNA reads TGCAGCGTTGGTGAGGACCCGACGATCAGCTCACCCCTCCACTTT.

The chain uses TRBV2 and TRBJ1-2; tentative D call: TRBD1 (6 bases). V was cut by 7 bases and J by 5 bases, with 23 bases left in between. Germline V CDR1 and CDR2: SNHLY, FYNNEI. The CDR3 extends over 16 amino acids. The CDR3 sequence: CASTRGGTLIFYGYTF. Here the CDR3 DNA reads TGTGCCAGCACCCGAGGGGGGACTCTTATATTTTATGGCTACACCTTC.